Listed here are 8 T cell receptor beta chains from one sample, sequenced in a study of T cells in Graves' hyperthyroidism and ophthalmopathy. Researchers took RNA transcripts and amplified the TCR beta CDR3 regions from them. The HTBI primer set served for first-round RT-PCR of the TCR CDR3. TCRdb used MiXCR to reprocess the multiplex PCR reads, holding one entry per CDR3 protein. The sample consists of about 350,000 distinct CDR3 sequences, roughly 15% of them appearing once. Sequenced input: blood. The receptors here all came from a woman in her thirties or forties with Graves' ophthalmopathy.

In this sample, this clonotype turned up many times. V usage is TRBV10-3 and J usage is TRBJ1-1; D ambiguous. Trimming took off 1 base at V and 0 bases at J, with 15 bases between the two ends. The CDR3 has 17 amino acids. Per the germline V gene, CDR1 is ENHRY and CDR2 is SYGVKD. CDR3: CAISEFPSPPMNTEAFF. The CDR3 nucleotides read TGTGCCATCAGTGAGTTCCCGTCCCCCCCAATGAACACTGAAGCTTTCTTT.

This clonotype was seen more than once but under ten times. This chain uses TRBV7-6 with TRBJ2-1; 9 bases are shared with TRBD2. The CDR3 covers 17 residues. CDR1 is SGHVS and CDR2 is FNYEAQ in the germline V gene. Germline trimming cut 5 bases from V and 0 bases from J; bases unmatched to any gene: 8. The CDR3 region is CASSPSGGLSSYNEQFF. The CDR3 nucleotides read TGTGCCAGCAGCCCCAGCGGGGGGTTAAGCTCCTACAATGAGCAGTTCTTC.

The rearrangement joins TRBV5-6 to TRBJ2-2, with a possible D match to TRBD1 (6 bases). Per the germline V gene, CDR1 is SGHDT and CDR2 is YYEEEE. V lost 6 bases and J lost 5, with 17 bases in between. The CDR3 runs 15 residues. The CDR3 DNA reads TGTGCCAGCACCACAGGGTTTGGTTTTACCGGGGAGCTGTTTTTT. Protein product: CASTTGFGFTGELFF.

This clonotype appeared many times. The gene calls are TRBV27 and TRBJ2-3; D is perhaps TRBD1 (6 bases). The CDR3 runs to 14 residues. The V gene lost 5 bases and the J gene lost 4 bases, with 13 bases spanning the gap. Germline V gives CDR1 MNHEY, CDR2 SMNVEV (reference sequence). The CDR3 nucleotides are TGTGCCAGCAGTACGGGACAACACGCAGATACGCAGTATTTT. Amino acid sequence: CASSTGQHADTQYF.

The chain has TRBV3-1 and TRBJ2-2, with TRBD2 matching 7 bases. With V trimmed by 4 bases and J by 6 bases, 14 bases remained unmatched. CDR1 LGHDT and CDR2 YNNKEL come from the germline V gene (reference sequence). This CDR3 comprises 17 residues. DNA of the CDR3: TGTGCCAGCAGCCCAGATATCCGAAGTGGGAGGGCCGGGGAGCTGTTTTTT. It specifies CASSPDIRSGRAGELFF.

This clonotype was recorded at least ten times. This rearrangement joins TRBV2 to TRBJ2-5; TRBD2 matches at 14 bases. The CDR3 length is 16 residues. The J segment lost 2 bases and the V segment lost 6 bases, leaving 5 bases of the junction unmatched. Germline assignment: CDR1 SNHLY and CDR2 FYNNEI. DNA for the CDR3: TGTGCCAGCAGCCTGGGACTAGCGGGGGAGCAAGAGACCCAGTACTTC. Its translation: CASSLGLAGEQETQYF.

This clonotype turned up a few times. The J gene is TRBJ1-1, the V gene TRBV11-3, with 7 bases fitting TRBD1. J lost 7 bases, V lost 5 bases, and 10 bases had no gene match. CDR1 is SGHNT and CDR2 is YENEEA in the germline V gene. The CDR3 is 14 residues long. CDR3 in DNA: TGTGCCAGCAGCCCGACAGGGTCCGGACTTGAAGCTTTCTTT. Translating gives CASSPTGSGLEAFF.

This clonotype was counted many times. The chain combines TRBV12-3 or TRBV12-4 with TRBJ1-6; D unresolved. CDR3 length: 14 residues. Deletions cut 5 bases from V and 9 bases from J, with 14 bases between. CDR3: CASSTGRLGSPLHF. The CDR3 region has the DNA TGTGCCAGCAGTACCGGGCGACTAGGTTCACCCCTCCACTTT.